Listed here are 20 T cell receptor beta chains from one sample, sequenced in a study of CD8 T cells in Susac syndrome. With random hexamers, reverse transcription was performed on roughly 0.45 to 1 ug of RNA. MiXCR, applied by TCRdb to the immunoSEQ multiplex PCR reads, yields one record per CDR3 protein. The sample carries roughly 180,000 distinct CDR3 sequences, roughly 94% recorded once. The sequenced sample was CD4+ T cells from PBMCs. These receptors originate from a human donor with Susac syndrome.

The genes are TRBV6-5 and TRBJ1-5; possibly TRBD1 for D (6 bases). V was cut by 9 bases and J by 0 bases, with 15 bases left in between. The CDR3 contains 15 residues. Germline V gives CDR1 MNHEY, CDR2 SVGAGI. The CDR3 nucleotides read TGTGCCAGTACGGACAGTTTTTATAGCAATCAGCCCCAGCATTTT. Its protein product is CASTDSFYSNQPQHF.

J is TRBJ1-5 and V is TRBV29-1, with no clear D. The CDR3 runs to 11 residues. Germline V gene lookup returns CDR1 SQVTM and CDR2 ANQGSEA. The CDR3, as DNA: TGCAGTAGGAAACAAGGGCCCTTGCAGCATTTT. Residues: CSRKQGPLQHF.

This chain uses TRBV28 with TRBJ1-1; D ambiguous. CDR3 length: 12 residues. Germline lookup yields CDR1 MDHEN and CDR2 SYDVKM. Trimming took off 4 bases at V and 3 bases at J, with 6 bases between the two ends. The CDR3 DNA sequence: TGTGCCAGCAGTTCGGTGGACACTGAAGCTTTCTTT. Amino acids: CASSSVDTEAFF.

The genes are TRBV6-1 and TRBJ2-3; 9 positions match TRBD1. The CDR3 runs to 16 residues. The germline V gene encodes CDR1 MNHNS and CDR2 SASEGT. Losses at the gene ends were 5 bases for V and 1 base for J; bases not matched to a gene: 7. The CDR3: CASSLRTGVGTDTQYF. The DNA for the CDR3 is TGTGCCAGCAGTCTGAGGACAGGGGTGGGCACAGATACGCAGTATTTT.

The CDR3: CASSSPQGSPPVEQYF. The CDR3 DNA sequence: TGCGCCAGCAGTTCACCACAGGGTAGCCCTCCTGTCGAGCAGTACTTC. The genes are TRBV5-1 and TRBJ2-7, with a tentative D call TRBD1 (6 bases). V lost 5 bases, J lost 6 bases, and 24 bases lay in between. Germline V gene sequence: CDR1 SGHRS, CDR2 YFSETQ. The CDR3 has 16 residues.

The chain couples TRBV20-1 to TRBJ2-1; D gene ambiguous. Trimming cost V 6 bases and J 4 bases, with 19 bases left between them. This CDR3 is built from 15 residues. The germline CDR1 and CDR2 sequences are DFQATT and SNEGSKA (reference sequence). CDR3 region: CSAIEARAQYNEQFF. The CDR3, as DNA: TGCAGTGCGATAGAAGCTAGGGCCCAATACAATGAGCAGTTCTTC.

This clonotype appeared once. The chain joins TRBV9 to TRBJ1-2, with D possibly being TRBD1 (5 bases). Trimming stripped 7 bases from V and 6 bases from J, with 13 bases between. This CDR3 is built from 12 residues. Germline V lookup: CDR1 SGDLS, CDR2 YYNGEE. The CDR3 sequence is CASWGEGNGYTF. For the CDR3, the DNA is TGTGCCAGCTGGGGGGAGGGGAATGGCTACACCTTC.

The chain is built from TRBV5-6 and TRBJ1-2, with TRBD1 matching 7 bases. The V segment lost 4 bases and the J segment 4 bases; nucleotides outside the gene matches: 10. This CDR3 is built from 15 residues. The germline gives CDR1 SGHDT, CDR2 YYEEEE. The chain's CDR3 is CASSQITTGLYGYTF. The CDR3 DNA is TGTGCCAGCAGCCAGATAACGACAGGGCTCTATGGCTACACCTTC.

The genes are TRBV5-1 and TRBJ2-7; TRBD2 is a possible D gene (5 bases). Germline lookup yields CDR1 SGHRS and CDR2 YFSETQ. The V end lost 4 bases, the J end lost 5 bases, and 19 bases lay between the germline ends. The CDR3 has 15 residues. CDR3 bases: TGCGCCAGCAGCCAAAGCGGACCACCACTCCACGAGCAGTACTTC. This encodes CASSQSGPPLHEQYF. Based on the CDR3 plus reference TRBV5-1 and TRBJ2-7, the full variable domain is KAGVTQTPRYLIKTRGQQVTLSCSPISGHRSVSWYQQTPGQGLQFLFEYFSETQRNKGNFPGRFSGRQFSNSRSEMNVSTLELGDSALYLCASSQSGPPLHEQYFGPGTRLTVT.

This rearrangement joins TRBV27 to TRBJ2-5; weak D call: TRBD1 (7 bases). CDR3 length: 14 residues. Germline V gives CDR1 MNHEY, CDR2 SMNVEV (reference sequence). V was cut by 3 bases and J by 4 bases, with 12 bases left in between. CDR3 nucleotides: TGTGCCAGCAGTTTCTTCCAGGGGGGAGAGACCCAGTACTTC. Its translation: CASSFFQGGETQYF.

The V call is TRBV10-3, the J call TRBJ1-2; maybe TRBD1 (6 bases). Between the trimmed V and J ends, which lost 0 bases and 5 bases, there was a span of 16 bases. The germline V gene has CDR1 ENHRY and CDR2 SYGVKD. The CDR3 has 16 amino acids. The CDR3 DNA is TGTGCCATCAGTGAGTCATCGGAACAGGGCGGGTATGGCTACACCTTC. Its translation is CAISESSEQGGYGYTF.

This chain links TRBV20-1 with TRBJ1-2; D unclear. Germline loops: CDR1 DFQATT, CDR2 SNEGSKA (reference sequence). There are 12 residues in the CDR3. Trimming took off 1 base at V and 13 bases at J, with 16 bases between the two ends. The CDR3 reads CSARGLRGTGTF. DNA of the CDR3: TGCAGTGCTAGAGGTTTGAGAGGTACCGGCACCTTC.

The chain is built from TRBV20-1 and TRBJ2-1, with no clear D. The CDR3 length is 12 residues. Trimming stripped 2 bases from V and 8 bases from J, with 10 bases between. Germline V gene sequence: CDR1 DFQATT, CDR2 SNEGSKA (reference sequence). The CDR3 sequence is CSARKVRDEQFF. In DNA form, the CDR3 reads TGCAGTGCTAGAAAGGTGAGAGATGAGCAGTTCTTC.

This clonotype was recorded once. CDR3 region: CASSQEAGFTDTQYF. The CDR3 region has the DNA TGCGCCAGCAGCCAAGAAGCGGGATTCACAGATACGCAGTATTTT. The chain recombines TRBV4-3 with TRBJ2-3, with TRBD2 matching 7 bases. CDR1 is LGHNA and CDR2 is YSLEER in the germline V gene. The CDR3 sequence is 15 residues long. The trim removed 0 bases at V and 2 bases at J, leaving 2 bases unmatched.

V usage is TRBV6-2 or TRBV6-3 and J usage is TRBJ1-5; D unresolved. Trimming pared 0 bases from V and 10 bases from J, leaving 10 bases between. The CDR3 spans 13 residues. Germline V gene data show CDR1 as MNHEY and CDR2 as SVGEGT. CDR3 sequence: CASSYSLGEPQHF. Written as DNA, the CDR3 is TGTGCCAGCAGTTACTCCCTGGGTGAACCCCAGCATTTT.

This sequence joins TRBV24-1 and TRBJ2-1, with D possibly being TRBD2 (5 bases). There are 17 residues in the CDR3. The germline gives CDR1 KGHDR, CDR2 SFDVKD. Trimming removed 4 bases from V and 10 bases from J, with 25 bases in between. CDR3 in amino acids: CATSEPRELGGLLEQFF. The DNA for the CDR3 is TGTGCCACCAGTGAGCCGAGAGAACTAGGAGGATTGTTAGAGCAGTTCTTC.

V and J are TRBV20-1 and TRBJ2-3; 10 nucleotides align to TRBD2. The CDR3 extends over 15 amino acids. Germline V gene data show CDR1 as DFQATT and CDR2 as SNEGSKA (reference sequence). Trimming at V came to 3 bases and at J to 3 bases, leaving 6 bases not matched to a gene. CDR3 sequence reads: CSARDYSGRTDTQYF. The CDR3 DNA reads TGCAGTGCTAGGGACTATAGCGGGAGGACAGATACGCAGTATTTT.

The CDR3 DNA is TGTGCCAGCAGCCCTGGGCAGGGGGGTAACTATGGCTACACCTTC. This gives the protein CASSPGQGGNYGYTF. J is TRBJ1-2 and V is TRBV3-1; 7 bases are a match to TRBD1. There are 15 residues in the CDR3. Trimming removed 4 bases from V and 1 base from J; junction bases left unmatched: 6. CDR1 and CDR2 from the germline V gene are LGHDT and YNNKEL (reference sequence).

The chain links TRBV20-1 to TRBJ2-3, with D maybe TRBD1 (6 bases). Trimming shortened V by 6 bases and J by 5 bases, and 12 bases separated the two germline ends. CDR3 length: 12 amino acids. Germline CDR1 DFQATT, CDR2 SNEGSKA (reference sequence). Here the CDR3 reads CSAQLGGDTQYF. In nucleotides, the CDR3 is TGCAGTGCCCAATTAGGGGGAGATACGCAGTATTTT.

DNA for the CDR3: TGTGCCAGCAGCTTAGCAGGGGGTTTCGAAAAACTGTTTTTT. Protein product: CASSLAGGFEKLFF. The V and J genes are TRBV7-9 and TRBJ1-4; maybe TRBD1 (6 bases). The germline V and J ends were trimmed by 0 bases and 8 bases, with 10 bases remaining between them. This CDR3 comprises 14 residues. From germline, CDR1 is SEHNR and CDR2 FQNEAQ (reference sequence).